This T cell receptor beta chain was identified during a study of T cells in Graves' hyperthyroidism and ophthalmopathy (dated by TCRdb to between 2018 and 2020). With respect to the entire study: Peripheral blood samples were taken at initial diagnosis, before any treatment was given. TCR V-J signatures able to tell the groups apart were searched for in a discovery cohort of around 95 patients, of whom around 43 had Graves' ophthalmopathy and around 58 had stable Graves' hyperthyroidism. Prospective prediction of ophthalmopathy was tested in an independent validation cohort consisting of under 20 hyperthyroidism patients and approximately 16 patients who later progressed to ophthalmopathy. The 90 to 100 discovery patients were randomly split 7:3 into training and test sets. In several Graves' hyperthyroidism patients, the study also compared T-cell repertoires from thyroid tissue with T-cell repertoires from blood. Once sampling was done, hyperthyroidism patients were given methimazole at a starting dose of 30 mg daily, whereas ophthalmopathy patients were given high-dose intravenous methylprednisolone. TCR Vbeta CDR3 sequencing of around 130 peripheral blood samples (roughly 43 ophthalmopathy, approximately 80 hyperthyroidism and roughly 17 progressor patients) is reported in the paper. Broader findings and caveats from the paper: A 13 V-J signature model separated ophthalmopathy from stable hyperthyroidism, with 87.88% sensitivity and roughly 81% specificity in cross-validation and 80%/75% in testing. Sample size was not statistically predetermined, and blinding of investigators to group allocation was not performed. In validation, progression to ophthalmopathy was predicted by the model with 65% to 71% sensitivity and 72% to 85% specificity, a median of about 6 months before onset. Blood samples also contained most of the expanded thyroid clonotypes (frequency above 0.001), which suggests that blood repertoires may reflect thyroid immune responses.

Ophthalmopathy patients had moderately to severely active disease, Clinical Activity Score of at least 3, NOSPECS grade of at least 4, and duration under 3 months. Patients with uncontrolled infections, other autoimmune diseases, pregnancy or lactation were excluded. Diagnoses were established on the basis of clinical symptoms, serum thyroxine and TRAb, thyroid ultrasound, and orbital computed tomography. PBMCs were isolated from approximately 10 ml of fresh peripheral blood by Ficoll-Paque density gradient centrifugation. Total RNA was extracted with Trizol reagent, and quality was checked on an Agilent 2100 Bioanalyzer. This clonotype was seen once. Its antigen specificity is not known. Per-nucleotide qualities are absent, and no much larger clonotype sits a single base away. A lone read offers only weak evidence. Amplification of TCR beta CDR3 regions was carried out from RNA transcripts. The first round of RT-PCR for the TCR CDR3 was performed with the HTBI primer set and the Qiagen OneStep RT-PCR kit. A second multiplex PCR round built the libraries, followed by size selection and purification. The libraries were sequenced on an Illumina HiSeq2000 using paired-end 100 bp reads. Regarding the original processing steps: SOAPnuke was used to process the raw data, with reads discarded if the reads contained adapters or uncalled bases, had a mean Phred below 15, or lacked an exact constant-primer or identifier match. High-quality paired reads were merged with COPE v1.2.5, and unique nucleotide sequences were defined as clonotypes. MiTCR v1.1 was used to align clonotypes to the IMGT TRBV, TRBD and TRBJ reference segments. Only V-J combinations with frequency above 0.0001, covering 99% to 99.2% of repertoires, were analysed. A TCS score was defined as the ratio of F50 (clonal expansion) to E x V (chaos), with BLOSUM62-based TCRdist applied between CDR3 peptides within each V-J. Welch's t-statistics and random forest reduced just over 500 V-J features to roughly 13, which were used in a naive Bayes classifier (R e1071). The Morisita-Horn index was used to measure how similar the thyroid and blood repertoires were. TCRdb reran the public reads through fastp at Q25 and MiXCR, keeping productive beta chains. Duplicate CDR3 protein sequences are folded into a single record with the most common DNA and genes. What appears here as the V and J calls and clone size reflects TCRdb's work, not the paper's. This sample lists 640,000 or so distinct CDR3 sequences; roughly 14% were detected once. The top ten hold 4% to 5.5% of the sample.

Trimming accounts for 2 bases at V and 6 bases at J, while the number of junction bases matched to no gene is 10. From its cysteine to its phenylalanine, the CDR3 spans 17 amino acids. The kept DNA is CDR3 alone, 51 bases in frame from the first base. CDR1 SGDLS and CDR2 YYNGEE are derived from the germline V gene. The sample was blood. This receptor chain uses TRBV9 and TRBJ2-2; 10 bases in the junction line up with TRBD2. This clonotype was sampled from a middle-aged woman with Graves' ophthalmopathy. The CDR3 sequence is CASSVSGRAVSAGELFF. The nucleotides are TGTGCCAGCAGCGTCAGCGGGAGGGCCGTGTCTGCCGGGGAGCTGTTTTTT. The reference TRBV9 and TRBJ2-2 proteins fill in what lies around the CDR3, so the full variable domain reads DSGVTQTPKHLITATGQRVTLRCSPRSGDLSVYWYQQSLDQGLQFLIQYYNGEERAKGNILERFSAQQFPDLHSELNLSSLELGDSALYFCASSVSGRAVSAGELFFGEGSRLTVL.